This T cell receptor beta chain was sequenced during a study of blood T cell repertoires in COVID-19. On the study more broadly: Some COVID-19 samples were acute and others convalescent; all came from the United States, Italy and Spain. PBMCs, B-cell-depleted T cells, or T cells were the source of the cDNA or gDNA that made up the material.

This clone was recorded once. In the authors' methods: From reference gene primer amplification, estimates of nucleated cell counts were derived. Generated by immunoSEQ multiplex PCR, the TCRdb table keeps only in-frame clones and is missing some. D and trimming come from the DNA, and the V and J calls and clone size come from that table. The table includes 150,000 to 200,000 clones, almost 90% detected once. This CDR3 comprises 16 residues. V was clipped by 7 bases and J by 4 bases; unmatched bases: 13. Germline V gives CDR1 MDHEN, CDR2 SYDVKM. This chain joins TRBV28 and TRBJ2-5; 9 bases map to TRBD2. Material: peripheral blood. The sequence was collected from a man between 50 and 59 years old with acute or convalescent COVID-19. The CDR3 nucleotides read TGTGCCAGCACCCCTCTTGGTAGCGGGAGCCTAGAGACCCAGTACTTC. Translating it yields CASTPLGSGSLETQYF. Based on the CDR3 plus reference TRBV28 and TRBJ2-5, the full variable domain is DVKVTQSSRYLVKRTGEKVFLECVQDMDHENMFWYRQDPGLGLRLIYFSYDVKMKEKGDIPEGYSVSREKKERFSLILESASTNQTSMYLCASTPLGSGSLETQYFGPGTRLLVL.